The sequence of this T cell receptor (beta chain) was determined in a study of CD8 T cells in Susac syndrome. Study in general: Patients with Susac syndrome who were sequenced included over five with active disease and 8 or 9 in remission.

Germline-derived CDR1 and CDR2 are SEHNR and FQNEAQ (reference sequence). V was shortened by 5 bases and J by 0 bases, with 11 bases between the two germline ends. The CDR3 covers 15 residues. The RNA input was roughly 0.45 to 1 ug, and it was reverse transcribed with random hexamers. TCRdb reprocessed the immunoSEQ multiplex PCR reads with MiXCR, giving one entry per CDR3 protein. Of about 180,000 distinct CDR3 sequences in the sample, 90% to 95% are singletons; the top ten hold approximately 0.099%. The authors negatively isolated CD8+ and CD4+ T cells and FACS-enriched TEMRA cells. The source material was CD4+ T cells from PBMCs. The chain recombines TRBV7-9 with TRBJ1-3; no firm D call. The receptor's source is a human donor with Susac syndrome. The DNA of the CDR3 is TGTGCCAGCAGCCGTCCGGACTACTCTGGAAACACCATATATTTT. This gives the protein CASSRPDYSGNTIYF.